This is a list of T cell receptor beta chains from one sample in a study of cytomegalovirus exposure and HLA in healthy donors. The repertoire was sequenced with immunoSEQ multiplex PCR; TCRdb's copy has only in-frame clones and lacks some. The table shows 150,000 or so clones, with 94% occurring only once. The source material was PBMCs. The receptor source for this set is a man between 18 and 35 years old in good health and CMV-seropositive. Both conserved end residues are part of each CDR3. Fields, in order: V gene, D gene, clone size, J gene, CDR3 protein, CDR3 DNA. A D gene is named only where the DNA matches it firmly. Size values are once, few and many counts, or a class for expanded clones, and some rows have none.

TRBV4-1,NA,NA,TRBJ2-1,CASSQDQSGAGIYNEQFF,TGCGCCAGCAGCCAAGATCAGTCCGGAGCGGGTATATACAATGAGCAGTTCTTC
TRBV27,NA,NA,TRBJ1-1,CASSSLLAGSVTEAFF,TGTGCCAGCAGTTCCCTTTTGGCAGGTTCGGTAACTGAAGCTTTCTTT
TRBV28,NA,NA,TRBJ1-5,CASSFSWTVSNQPQHF,TGTGCCAGCAGTTTCAGCTGGACAGTTAGCAATCAGCCCCAGCATTTT
TRBV5-1,NA,NA,TRBJ1-1,CASLLNPTGSNTEAFF,TGCGCCAGCCTTCTAAACCCAACAGGGTCGAACACTGAAGCTTTCTTT
TRBV5-1,NA,NA,TRBJ2-3,CASSLDKPDTQYF,TGCGCCAGCAGCTTGGACAAACCAGATACGCAGTATTTT
TRBV6-5,NA,NA,TRBJ1-2,CASSRGGREYGYTF,TGTGCCAGCAGTCGGGGGGGACGGGAATATGGCTACACCTTC
TRBV5-1,TRBD2,NA,TRBJ2-3,CASTRGGEGTDTQYF,TGCGCCAGCACCCGGGGAGGGGAAGGGACAGATACGCAGTATTTT
TRBV7-9,TRBD2,NA,TRBJ2-7,CASSLGGRAESYEQYF,TGTGCCAGCAGCTTAGGCGGGAGGGCCGAGTCCTACGAGCAGTACTTC
TRBV4-1,TRBD1,NA,TRBJ2-7,CASSQVGQVSYEQYF,TGCGCCAGCAGCCAAGTGGGACAGGTCTCCTACGAGCAGTACTTC
TRBV11-2,NA,few,TRBJ1-2,CASSHGPGGYTF,TGTGCCAGCAGTCATGGACCAGGGGGCTACACCTTC
TRBV28,NA,NA,TRBJ2-5,CASSPPAGETQYF,TGTGCCAGCAGTCCCCCTGCAGGAGAGACCCAGTACTTC
TRBV28,NA,once,TRBJ1-5,CASSLLGISGQPQHF,TGTGCCAGCAGTTTACTGGGCATCTCAGGTCAGCCCCAGCATTTT
TRBV19,TRBD1,NA,TRBJ1-2,CASSPRTGDGYTF,TGTGCCAGTAGTCCCCGGACAGGGGATGGCTACACCTTC
TRBV19,NA,NA,TRBJ1-6,CASSKRSSYNSPLHF,TGTGCCAGTAGTAAGCGGAGCTCCTATAATTCACCCCTCCACTTT
TRBV5-1,TRBD2,NA,TRBJ2-5,CASSRLPGLVQETQYF,TGCGCCAGCAGCCGGCTACCGGGACTAGTGCAAGAGACCCAGTACTTC
TRBV19,TRBD2,NA,TRBJ2-1,CASSSTSGRKDEQFF,TGTGCCAGTAGTTCGACTAGCGGGAGAAAAGATGAGCAGTTCTTC
TRBV7-9,TRBD1,NA,TRBJ2-5,CASSETGAETQYF,TGTGCCAGCAGCGAGACAGGGGCGGAGACCCAGTACTTC
TRBV25-1,NA,NA,TRBJ2-7,CASSDVPGEGLLEQYF,TGTGCCAGCAGTGACGTACCGGGAGAGGGCCTCCTCGAGCAGTACTTC
TRBV29-1,NA,NA,TRBJ2-5,CGRDSQETQYF,TGCGGCAGAGACTCCCAAGAGACCCAGTACTTC
TRBV15,TRBD2,NA,TRBJ2-7,CATRAHGGGLANEQYF,TGTGCCACCAGAGCCCACGGTGGGGGACTAGCGAACGAGCAGTACTTC
TRBV2,NA,once,TRBJ1-4,CASSVTQGSNEKLFF,TGTGCCAGCAGTGTAACCCAGGGCTCTAATGAAAAACTGTTTTTT